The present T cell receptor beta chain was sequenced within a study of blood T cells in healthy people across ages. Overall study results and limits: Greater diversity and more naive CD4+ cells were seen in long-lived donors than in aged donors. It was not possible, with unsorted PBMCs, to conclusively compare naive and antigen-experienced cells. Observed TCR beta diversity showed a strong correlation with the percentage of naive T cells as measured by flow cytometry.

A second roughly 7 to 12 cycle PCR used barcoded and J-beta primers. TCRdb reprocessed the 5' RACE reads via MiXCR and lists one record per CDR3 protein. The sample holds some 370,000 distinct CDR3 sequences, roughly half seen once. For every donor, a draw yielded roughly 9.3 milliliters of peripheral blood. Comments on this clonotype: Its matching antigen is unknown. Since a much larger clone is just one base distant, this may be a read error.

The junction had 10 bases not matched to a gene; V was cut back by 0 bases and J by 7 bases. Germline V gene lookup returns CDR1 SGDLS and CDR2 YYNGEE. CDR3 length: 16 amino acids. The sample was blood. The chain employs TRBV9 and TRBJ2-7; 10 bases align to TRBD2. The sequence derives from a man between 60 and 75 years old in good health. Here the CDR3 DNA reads TGTGCCAGCAGCGTAGCCCTTACTAGCGGGGACAATGAGCAGTACTTC. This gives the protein CASSVALTSGDNEQYF.